This paragraph reports one T cell receptor (beta chain). The CDR3 sequence is 14 residues long. The germline gives CDR1 SNHLY, CDR2 FYNNEI. The junction had 1 base not matched to a gene; V was cut back by 4 bases and J by 0 bases. The repertoire was sequenced with immunoSEQ multiplex PCR; TCRdb's copy has only in-frame clones and lacks some. The table lists about 160,000 clones, over 75% of them singletons. The data stem from a study of blood T cell repertoires in COVID-19. Looking at the study overall: Acute and convalescent COVID-19 specimens originated in the United States, Italy and Spain.

This sequence originates from a man aged 60 to 75 with active or convalescent COVID-19. This rearrangement joins TRBV2 to TRBJ1-1, with TRBD1 matching over 8 bases. Material for sequencing was peripheral blood. The CDR3: CASSGTGLNTEAFF. The CDR3 DNA reads TGTGCCAGCAGTGGGACAGGGTTGAACACTGAAGCTTTCTTT.